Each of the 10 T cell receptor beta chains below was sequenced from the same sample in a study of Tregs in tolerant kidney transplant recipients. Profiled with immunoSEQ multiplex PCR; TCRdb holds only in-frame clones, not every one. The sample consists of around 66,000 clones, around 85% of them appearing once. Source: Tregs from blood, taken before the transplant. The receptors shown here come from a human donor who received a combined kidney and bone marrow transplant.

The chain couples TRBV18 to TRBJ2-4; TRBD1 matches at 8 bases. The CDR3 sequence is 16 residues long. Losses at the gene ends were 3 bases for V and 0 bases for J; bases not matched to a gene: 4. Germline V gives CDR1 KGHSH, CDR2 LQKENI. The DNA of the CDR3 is TGTGCCAGCTCACCCGGGACAGGTCTAGCCAAAAACATTCAGTACTTC. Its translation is CASSPGTGLAKNIQYF.

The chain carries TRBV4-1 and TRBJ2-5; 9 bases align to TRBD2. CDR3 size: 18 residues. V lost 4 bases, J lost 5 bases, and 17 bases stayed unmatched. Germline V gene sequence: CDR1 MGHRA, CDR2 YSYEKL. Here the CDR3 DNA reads TGCGCCAGCAGCCCCTTGGGTCCCGCGGGAGGGCGGGTGGAGACCCAGTACTTC. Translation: CASSPLGPAGGRVETQYF.

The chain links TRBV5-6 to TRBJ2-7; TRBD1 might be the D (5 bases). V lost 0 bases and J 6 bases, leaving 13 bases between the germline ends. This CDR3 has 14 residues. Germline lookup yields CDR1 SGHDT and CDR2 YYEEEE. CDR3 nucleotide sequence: TGTGCCAGCAGCTTGGGGGGCCTCAAAGGCGAGCAGTACTTC. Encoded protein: CASSLGGLKGEQYF.

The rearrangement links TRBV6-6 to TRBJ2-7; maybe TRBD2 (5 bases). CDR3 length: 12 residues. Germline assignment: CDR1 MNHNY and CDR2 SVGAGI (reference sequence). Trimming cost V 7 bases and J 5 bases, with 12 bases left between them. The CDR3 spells CASNAGRNEQYF. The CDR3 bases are TGTGCCAGCAACGCGGGTCGGAACGAGCAGTACTTC.

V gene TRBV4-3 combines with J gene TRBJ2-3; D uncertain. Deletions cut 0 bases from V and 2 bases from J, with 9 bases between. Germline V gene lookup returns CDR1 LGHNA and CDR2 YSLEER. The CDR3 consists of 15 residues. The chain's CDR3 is CASSQDPRTTDTQYF. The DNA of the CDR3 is TGCGCCAGCAGCCAAGATCCCAGGACCACAGATACGCAGTATTTT.

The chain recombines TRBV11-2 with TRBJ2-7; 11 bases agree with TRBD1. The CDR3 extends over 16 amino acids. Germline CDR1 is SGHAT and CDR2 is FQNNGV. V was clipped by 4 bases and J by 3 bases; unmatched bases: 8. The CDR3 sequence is CASSSGTGGWFYEQYF. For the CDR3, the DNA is TGTGCCAGCAGCTCCGGGACAGGGGGTTGGTTCTACGAGCAGTACTTC. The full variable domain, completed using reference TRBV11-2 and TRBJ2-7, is EAGVAQSPRYKIIEKRQSVAFWCNPISGHATLYWYQQILGQGPKLLIQFQNNGVVDDSQLPKDRFSAERLKGVDSTLKIQPAKLEDSAVYLCASSSGTGGWFYEQYFGPGTRLTVT.

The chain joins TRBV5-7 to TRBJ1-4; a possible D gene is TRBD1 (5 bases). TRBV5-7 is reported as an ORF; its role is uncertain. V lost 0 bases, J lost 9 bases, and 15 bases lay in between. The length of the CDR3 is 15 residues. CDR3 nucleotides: TGTGCCAGCAGCTTGGCCCCGTCCAGGGAACAAAAACTGTTTTTT. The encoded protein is CASSLAPSREQKLFF.

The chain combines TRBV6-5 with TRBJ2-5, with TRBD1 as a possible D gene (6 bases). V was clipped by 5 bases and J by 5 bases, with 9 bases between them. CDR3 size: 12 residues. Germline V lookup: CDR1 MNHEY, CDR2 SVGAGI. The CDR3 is CASSTQGETQYF. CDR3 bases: TGTGCCAGCAGTACCCAGGGGGAGACCCAGTACTTC.

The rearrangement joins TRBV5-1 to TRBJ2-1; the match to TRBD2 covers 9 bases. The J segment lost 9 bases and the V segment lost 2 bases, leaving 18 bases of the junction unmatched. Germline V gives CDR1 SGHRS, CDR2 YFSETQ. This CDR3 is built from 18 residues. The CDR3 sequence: CASSFTPEDGGGAPEQFF. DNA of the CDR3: TGCGCCAGCAGCTTCACCCCGGAGGACGGCGGGGGGGCCCCTGAGCAGTTCTTC.

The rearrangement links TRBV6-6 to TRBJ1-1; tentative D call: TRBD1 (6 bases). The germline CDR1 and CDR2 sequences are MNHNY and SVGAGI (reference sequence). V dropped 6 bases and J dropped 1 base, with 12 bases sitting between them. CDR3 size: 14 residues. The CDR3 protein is CASRTGGGNTEAFF. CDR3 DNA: TGTGCCAGCAGAACGGGAGGGGGGAACACTGAAGCTTTCTTT.